Shown below are 4 T cell receptor beta chains from a single sample sequenced in a study of CD8 T cells in Susac syndrome. The authors reverse transcribed 0.5 to 1 ug RNA with random hexamers. TCRdb reanalysed the immunoSEQ multiplex PCR reads using MiXCR and keeps one entry per CDR3 protein. The sample comprises 130,000 to 150,000 distinct CDR3 sequences, about 94% of which are singletons, and over 0.25% rests with the top ten. The sequencing input was CD8+ T cells from PBMCs. All receptors derive from a human donor in good health.

V gene TRBV20-1 combines with J gene TRBJ2-7; possible D gene TRBD1, 6 bases. This CDR3 contains 13 residues. Germline loops: CDR1 DFQATT, CDR2 SNEGSKA (reference sequence). The V end lost 3 bases, the J end lost 6 bases, and 15 bases lay between the germline ends. CDR3: CSARHPDRSEQYF. Written as DNA, the CDR3 is TGCAGTGCTAGGCACCCAGACAGGTCCGAGCAGTACTTC.

This clonotype was counted once. The genes are TRBV12-3 or TRBV12-4 and TRBJ2-7, with TRBD2 matching over 9 bases. The CDR3 sequence is 14 residues long. Germline trimming cut 6 bases from V and 6 bases from J; bases unmatched to any gene: 9. Here the CDR3 DNA reads TGTGCCAGCAGCTCTGGACTAGCGATGGGCGAGCAGTACTTC. Residues: CASSSGLAMGEQYF.

The chain joins TRBV9 to TRBJ1-2, with TRBD1 matching 9 bases. Trimming took 4 bases from V and 4 from J; bases not matched to a gene: 14. The CDR3 contains 17 residues. Germline V gene data show CDR1 as SGDLS and CDR2 as YYNGEE. This chain's CDR3 is CASSPRGGTGPLYGYTF. In nucleotides, the CDR3 is TGTGCCAGCAGCCCTAGAGGAGGGACAGGGCCGCTCTATGGCTACACCTTC.

This chain uses TRBV27 with TRBJ2-7; D ambiguous. Trimming stripped 3 bases from V and 0 bases from J, with 9 bases between. This CDR3 comprises 14 residues. Germline values: CDR1 MNHEY, CDR2 SMNVEV (reference sequence). CDR3: CASSFDSGSYEQYF. DNA for the CDR3: TGTGCCAGCAGTTTTGACTCCGGCTCCTACGAGCAGTACTTC.